This T cell receptor beta chain was sequenced in a study of read filtering for tumor transcriptome and immune sequencing. This CDR3 region has 15 residues. Germline V gives CDR1 PRHDT, CDR2 FYEKMQ (reference sequence). V was pared by 5 bases and J by 1 base, with 12 bases between. This library used around 400 ng RNA and molecular barcoded adaptors spanning alpha/delta and beta/gamma chains. TCRdb processed the reads anew with MiXCR; each CDR3 protein has one entry. The sample shows 100,000 to 150,000 distinct CDR3 sequences, under 15% of them seen only once. The table lists this clonotype with many counts. Its specificity is not known. Overall study results and limits: Dropping single-read clonotypes raised IR-seq and RNA-seq shared-clonotype correlation. Sorted CD138-negative bone marrow cells were not purified T cells.

The TCR comes from a donor aged 40 or older with multiple myeloma. V and J are TRBV13 and TRBJ2-1, with D possibly matching TRBD1 (6 bases). Input material: a population of CD138-negative cells sorted from bone marrow. The CDR3 is CASSPPQGSYNEQFF. CDR3 bases: TGTGCCAGCAGCCCCCCGCAGGGGTCCTACAATGAGCAGTTCTTC.